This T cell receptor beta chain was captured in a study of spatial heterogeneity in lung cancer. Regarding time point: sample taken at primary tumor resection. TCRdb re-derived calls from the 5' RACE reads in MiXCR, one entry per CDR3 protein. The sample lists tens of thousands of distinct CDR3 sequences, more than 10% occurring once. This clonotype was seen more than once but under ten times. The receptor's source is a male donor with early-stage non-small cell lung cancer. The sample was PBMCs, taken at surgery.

This chain's CDR3 is CASSQTTTGRAYEQYF. CDR3 in DNA: TGCGCCAGCAGCCAAACTACGACAGGGAGGGCATACGAGCAGTACTTC. The chain uses TRBV4-1 and TRBJ2-7; possibly TRBD1 or TRBD2 for D (7 bases each). Trimming removed 2 bases at V and 4 bases at J, with 18 bases between. Germline CDR1 is MGHRA and CDR2 is YSYEKL. This CDR3 contains 16 residues.